These T cell receptor beta chains were read from a single sample in a study of blood T cell repertoires in COVID-19. Method: immunoSEQ multiplex PCR; TCRdb's copy keeps in-frame clones and lacks some. The profile shows around 300,000 clones, 90% of them singletons. The sequenced sample consisted of PBMCs or T cells enriched from blood (not recorded which). These receptors came from a woman aged 25 to 45 who had recovered from COVID-19. CDR3s include the opening cysteine and the closing phenylalanine or tryptophan. Each record gives: V gene, J gene, D gene, clone size, CDR3 DNA, CDR3 protein. A D gene is named only where the DNA matches it firmly. Rows give clone size only sometimes, using once, few, many, or a class for an expanded clone.

TRBV7-3	TRBJ2-2	-	-	TGTGCCAGCTCACCCCAGGCGGGAACCCTCACCGGGGAGCTGTTTTTT	CASSPQAGTLTGELFF
TRBV28	TRBJ2-5	TRBD1	-	TGTGCCAGCAGTTCGGGACAGCAAGAGACCCAGTACTTC	CASSSGQQETQYF
TRBV10-2	TRBJ2-1	TRBD1	-	TGCGCCAGCAGGGGGACAGGGAAGGACAATGAGCAGTTCTTC	CASRGTGKDNEQFF
TRBV3-1/TRBV3-2	TRBJ1-6	-	-	TGTGCCAGCAGCCAAGACCTTTATTCACCCCTCCACTTT	CASSQDLYSPLHF
TRBV27	TRBJ1-3	-	-	TGTGCCAGCAGTACACGACAAGGAAACACCATATATTTT	CASSTRQGNTIYF
TRBV18	TRBJ1-2	-	-	TGTGCCAGCTCACCATCGATGCCGGGAATTGGAGTGGGTGGCTACACCTTC	CASSPSMPGIGVGGYTF
TRBV29-1	TRBJ2-3	TRBD2	-	TGCAGCGTTGGCGACAGGCCCAGCGGACTAGCGGCATCAGATACGCAGTATTTT	CSVGDRPSGLAASDTQYF
TRBV6-2/TRBV6-3	TRBJ1-5	-	-	TGTGCCAGCAGTTCGTCCTACCAGGGGACGGGGAATCAGCCCCAGCATTTT	CASSSSYQGTGNQPQHF
TRBV6-5	TRBJ2-5	TRBD1	-	TGTGCCAGCTTCCAGGGGGCGGGCGCGAAGACCCAGTACTTC	CASFQGAGAKTQYF
TRBV15	TRBJ2-1	TRBD2	-	TGTGCCACCAAGGGCGGGAGCTCCTACAATGAGCAGTTCTTC	CATKGGSSYNEQFF
TRBV7-2	TRBJ2-3	TRBD2	-	TGTGCCAGCAGCTTATTAGCGGGGACTAGCACAGATACGCAGTATTTT	CASSLLAGTSTDTQYF
TRBV6-5	TRBJ2-1	-	-	TGTGCCAGCAGTTACCTGGCGGGAATATACAATGAGCAGTTCTTC	CASSYLAGIYNEQFF
TRBV6-2/TRBV6-3	TRBJ1-5	-	-	TGTGCCAGCAGCCAAAGCGGAGCCCAGCATTTT	CASSQSGAQHF
TRBV11-2	TRBJ2-1	-	-	TGTGCCAGCAGCTTAATCGGGGGGCGCCGAGGTTATGAGCAGTTCTTC	CASSLIGGRRGYEQFF
TRBV29-1	TRBJ2-7	-	-	TGCAGCGTTGGTGTCAGCTCCTACGAGCAGTACTTC	CSVGVSSYEQYF
TRBV19	TRBJ2-1	TRBD2	-	TGTGCCAGTAGTATCCATAGCGGGAGGCGGCCGAATGAGCAGTTCTTC	CASSIHSGRRPNEQFF
TRBV9	TRBJ2-7	-	-	TGTGCCAGCAGCGTAGATAGTAGCTCCTACGAGCAGTACTTC	CASSVDSSSYEQYF
TRBV27	TRBJ2-1	TRBD2	few	TGTGCCAGCAGACTCGGACTAGCGGGTACAGAGCAGTTCTTC	CASRLGLAGTEQFF
TRBV5-1	TRBJ2-2	-	-	TGCGCCAGCAGCTTGCCGAGCGGTTACACCGGGGAGCTGTTTTTT	CASSLPSGYTGELFF
TRBV18	TRBJ1-1	-	-	TGTGCCAGCTCACTCCGACAAGCATCAGCTTTCTTT	CASSLRQASAFF
TRBV28	TRBJ1-2	-	-	TGTGCCAGCAGTTTGCCCGTTGGGGGGGTAGACTATGGCTACACCTTC	CASSLPVGGVDYGYTF
TRBV9	TRBJ2-1	-	-	TGTGCCAGCAGCGTAGGGTCACACAGCTCCTACAATGAGCAGTTCTTC	CASSVGSHSSYNEQFF
TRBV6-2/TRBV6-3	TRBJ2-3	TRBD2	-	TGTGCCAGCAGTTACCGTGTCGGACTAGCAGATACGCAGTATTTT	CASSYRVGLADTQYF
TRBV27	TRBJ1-2	TRBD1	once	TGTGCCAGCAGCCTAATTACAGGGGGCAGGAACTATGGCTACACCTTC	CASSLITGGRNYGYTF
TRBV27	TRBJ2-1	TRBD2	-	TGTGCCAGCGGGAGACTAGCGGACAAACCCTATTATGAGCAGTTCTTC	CASGRLADKPYYEQFF
TRBV6-2/TRBV6-3	TRBJ2-7	TRBD2	-	TGTGCCAGCAGTTACTCGCGGACTAGCGGGGACTACGAGCAGTACTTC	CASSYSRTSGDYEQYF
TRBV4-1	TRBJ2-1	TRBD2	once	TGCGCCAGCAGCCCGGGACTAGCGGGAGTACTTGAGCAGTTCTTC	CASSPGLAGVLEQFF
TRBV7-7	TRBJ2-7	-	-	TGTGCTAGCAGCTTAGTCAGAGGCGGGCTTGTCGAAGCGGTAACCTACGAGCAGTACTTC	CASSLVRGGLVEAVTYEQYF
TRBV7-9	TRBJ1-4	-	-	TGTGCCAGCAGCTCTGGACTAAAACTGTTTTTT	CASSSGLKLFF
TRBV27	TRBJ2-7	TRBD2	-	TGTGCCAGCAGAAACCTAGCGGGAGGACTCTCCTACGAGCAGTACTTC	CASRNLAGGLSYEQYF
TRBV4-2	TRBJ1-2	TRBD1	-	TGTGCCAGCAGCCAAACTATCGGACAGGGGGCAATGAGCTACACCTTC	CASSQTIGQGAMSYTF
TRBV7-2	TRBJ1-4	-	-	TGTGCCAGCAGCTTAGAAGGCTGGGGGGAAATTGAAAAACTGTTTTTT	CASSLEGWGEIEKLFF
TRBV1	TRBJ1-5	-	-	TGCACCAGCAGCCAAGAAAACACAGGGGGCAGCAATCAGCCCCAGCATTTT	CTSSQENTGGSNQPQHF
TRBV7-2	TRBJ2-3	TRBD2	-	TGTGCCAGCAGCTTAGCGGGACTAGCGGGAGGCACAGATACGCAGTATTTT	CASSLAGLAGGTDTQYF
TRBV2	TRBJ1-5	TRBD1	-	TGTGCCAGCAGGAGATCCGCCGGACAGGTGAATCAGCCCCAGCATTTT	CASRRSAGQVNQPQHF
TRBV6-4	TRBJ2-3	TRBD1	-	TGTGCCAGCAGCACCGGGACAGGGGTATTCGGCACAGATACGCAGTATTTT	CASSTGTGVFGTDTQYF
TRBV28	TRBJ2-7	TRBD1	-	TGTGCCAGCCGGGACAGAGGCTACGAGCAGTACTTC	CASRDRGYEQYF
TRBV11-2	TRBJ1-1	-	few	TGTGCCAGCAGCGACTGGAAGGGGGTCTTGAACACTGAAGCTTTCTTT	CASSDWKGVLNTEAFF
TRBV2	TRBJ1-3	-	-	TGTGCCAGCACCGCGACAGACATCTCTGGAAACACCATATATTTT	CASTATDISGNTIYF
TRBV9	TRBJ1-2	TRBD1	-	TGTGCCAGCAGCGTAGTGGCGGAAGGGGGCCAGAGCGGCTACACCTTC	CASSVVAEGGQSGYTF
TRBV14	TRBJ2-1	-	once	TGTGCCAGCAGCCCCTGGGGCGCAGTCCCCCTTGGGAATGAGCAGTTCTTC	CASSPWGAVPLGNEQFF
TRBV7-3	TRBJ2-7	-	once	TGTGCCAGCAGCGAAATGCCAGGGCGCGAGCAGTACTTC	CASSEMPGREQYF
TRBV28	TRBJ1-6	-	-	TGTGCCAGCAGTGGGCTTTATGGCACCTGGTCACCCCTCCACTTT	CASSGLYGTWSPLHF
TRBV12-5	TRBJ2-1	TRBD2	-	TGTGCTAGTGGTTTAAGGGGTTTGGGATTAGCGGGAGGTTCCCCCTACAATGAGCAGTTCTTC	CASGLRGLGLAGGSPYNEQFF
TRBV19	TRBJ1-4	TRBD1	-	TGTGCCAGTAGTATGAGGGGACAGCGGAGAAATGAAAAACTGTTTTTT	CASSMRGQRRNEKLFF
TRBV9	TRBJ2-2	TRBD2	-	TGTGCCAGCAGCCTGCCGAGCGGGAGTGTTGACACCGGGGAGCTGTTTTTT	CASSLPSGSVDTGELFF
TRBV5-1	TRBJ2-1	-	-	TGCGCCAGCAGGGCCGGGACTGGAGTTAATGAGCAGTTCTTC	CASRAGTGVNEQFF
TRBV30	TRBJ2-2	TRBD1	-	TGTGCCTGTAGGGGGCGGACCGGGGAGCTGTTTTTT	CACRGRTGELFF
TRBV5-1	TRBJ2-1	-	-	TGCGCCAGCAGGGCGCCCCCCGGGAGTGAGCAGTTCTTC	CASRAPPGSEQFF
TRBV12-3/TRBV12-4	TRBJ1-5	-	-	TGTGCCAGCAGTTTTAGTCTCAATCAGCCCCAGCATTTT	CASSFSLNQPQHF
TRBV24-1	TRBJ2-7	TRBD1	-	TGTGCCACCAGTGCGGGGGGGACAGGGGCCTACGAGCAGTACTTC	CATSAGGTGAYEQYF
TRBV13	TRBJ2-7	TRBD2	-	TGTGCCAGCAGCCTTAGGACTAGCGTCAGCTCCTACGAGCAGTACTTC	CASSLRTSVSSYEQYF
TRBV18	TRBJ2-1	-	-	TGTGCCAGCTCACCAGATAAGGGCGGAGGGAATGAGCAGTTCTTC	CASSPDKGGGNEQFF